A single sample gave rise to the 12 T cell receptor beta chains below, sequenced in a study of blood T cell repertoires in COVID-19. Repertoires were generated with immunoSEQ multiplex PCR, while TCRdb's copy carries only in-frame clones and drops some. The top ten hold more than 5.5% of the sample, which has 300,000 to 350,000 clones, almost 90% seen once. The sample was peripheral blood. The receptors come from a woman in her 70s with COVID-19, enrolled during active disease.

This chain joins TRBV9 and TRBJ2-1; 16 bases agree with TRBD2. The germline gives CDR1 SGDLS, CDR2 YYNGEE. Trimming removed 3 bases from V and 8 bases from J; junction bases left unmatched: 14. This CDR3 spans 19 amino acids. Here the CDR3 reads CASSAVPGLAGGPLHEQFF. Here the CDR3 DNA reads TGTGCCAGCAGCGCCGTCCCGGGACTAGCGGGGGGGCCCTTGCATGAGCAGTTCTTC.

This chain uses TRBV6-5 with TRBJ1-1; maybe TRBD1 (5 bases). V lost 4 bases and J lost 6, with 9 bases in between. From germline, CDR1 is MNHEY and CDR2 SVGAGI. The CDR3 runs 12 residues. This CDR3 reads CASSSGVSEAFF. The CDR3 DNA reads TGTGCCAGCAGTTCGGGGGTCTCTGAAGCTTTCTTT.

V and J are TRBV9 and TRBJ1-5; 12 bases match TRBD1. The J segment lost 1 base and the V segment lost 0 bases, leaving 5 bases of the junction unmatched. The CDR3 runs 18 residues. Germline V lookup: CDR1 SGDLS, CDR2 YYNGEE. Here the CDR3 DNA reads TGTGCCAGCAGCGTAGCTGGGACAGGGGGCGCGAGCAATCAGCCCCAGCATTTT. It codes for CASSVAGTGGASNQPQHF.

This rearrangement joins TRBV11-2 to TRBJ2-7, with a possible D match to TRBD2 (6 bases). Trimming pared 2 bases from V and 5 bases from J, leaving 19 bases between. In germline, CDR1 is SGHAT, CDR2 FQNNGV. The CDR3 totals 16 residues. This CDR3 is CASSLPLEGISHEQYF. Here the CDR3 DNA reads TGTGCCAGCAGCTTACCCTTGGAGGGGATTTCCCACGAGCAGTACTTC.

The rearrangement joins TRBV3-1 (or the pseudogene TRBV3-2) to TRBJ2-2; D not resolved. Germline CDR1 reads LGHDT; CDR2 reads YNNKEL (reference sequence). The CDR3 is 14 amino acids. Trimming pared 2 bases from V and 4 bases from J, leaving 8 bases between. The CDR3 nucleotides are TGTGCCAGCAGCCAACGAGACTTCACCGGGGAGCTGTTTTTT. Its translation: CASSQRDFTGELFF.

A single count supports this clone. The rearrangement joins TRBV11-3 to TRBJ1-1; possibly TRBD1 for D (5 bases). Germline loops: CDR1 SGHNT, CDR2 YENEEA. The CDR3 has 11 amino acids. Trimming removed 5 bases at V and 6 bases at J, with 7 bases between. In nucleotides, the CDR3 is TGTGCCAGCAGCGGGGGGGCTGAAGCTTTCTTT. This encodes CASSGGAEAFF. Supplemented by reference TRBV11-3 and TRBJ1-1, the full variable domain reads EAGVVQSPRYKIIEKKQPVAFWCNPISGHNTLYWYLQNLGQGPELLIRYENEEAVDDSQLPKDRFSAERLKGVDSTLKIQPAELGDSAVYLCASSGGAEAFFGQGTRLTVV.

The CDR3 coding sequence is TGTGCCAGCAGCTCCCCTCGACAGGGGCATGGCTACACCTTC. It specifies CASSSPRQGHGYTF. V and J are TRBV5-6 and TRBJ1-2; 8 nucleotides line up with TRBD1. CDR1 SGHDT and CDR2 YYEEEE come from the germline V gene. The CDR3 covers 14 residues. The V segment lost 3 bases and the J segment 6 bases; nucleotides outside the gene matches: 7.

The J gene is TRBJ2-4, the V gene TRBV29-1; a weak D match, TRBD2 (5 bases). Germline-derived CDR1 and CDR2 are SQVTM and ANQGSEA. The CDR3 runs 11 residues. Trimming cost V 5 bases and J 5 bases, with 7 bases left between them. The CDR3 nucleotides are TGCAGCGTTCTGAGGGAAAACATTCAGTACTTC. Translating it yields CSVLRENIQYF.

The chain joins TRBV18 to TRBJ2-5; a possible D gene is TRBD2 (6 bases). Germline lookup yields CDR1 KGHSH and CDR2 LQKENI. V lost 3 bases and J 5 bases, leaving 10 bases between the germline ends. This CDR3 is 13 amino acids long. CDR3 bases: TGTGCCAGCTCACCGGGACTTTTGGAGACCCAGTACTTC. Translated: CASSPGLLETQYF.

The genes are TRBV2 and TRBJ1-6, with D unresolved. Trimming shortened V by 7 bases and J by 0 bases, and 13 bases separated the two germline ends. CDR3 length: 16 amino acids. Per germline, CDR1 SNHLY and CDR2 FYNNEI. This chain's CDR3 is CASNGSGSSYNSPLHF. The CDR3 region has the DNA TGTGCCAGCAATGGGAGTGGGAGCTCCTATAATTCACCCCTCCACTTT.

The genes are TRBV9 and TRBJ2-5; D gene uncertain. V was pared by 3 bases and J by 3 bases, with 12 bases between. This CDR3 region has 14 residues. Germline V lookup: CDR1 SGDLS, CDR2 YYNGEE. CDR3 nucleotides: TGTGCCAGCAGCGCCCCCTACGGAGAAGAGACCCAGTACTTC. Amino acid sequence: CASSAPYGEETQYF.

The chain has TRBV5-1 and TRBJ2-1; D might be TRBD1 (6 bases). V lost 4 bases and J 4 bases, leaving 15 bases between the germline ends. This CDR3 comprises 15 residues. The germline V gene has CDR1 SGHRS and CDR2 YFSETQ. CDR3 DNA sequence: TGCGCCAGCAGCGCCGGACAGAGTCCTTACAATGAGCAGTTCTTC. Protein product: CASSAGQSPYNEQFF.